Below, 5 T cell receptor beta chains from the same sample are listed, as sequenced in a study of cytomegalovirus exposure and HLA in healthy donors. Amplification used 60 Vbeta primers and 13 Jbeta primers. Libraries were prepared by immunoSEQ multiplex PCR; TCRdb keeps only in-frame clonotypes and omits some of them. The sample has 150,000 to 180,000 clones, around 80% seen once. Sequenced input: PBMCs. These receptors were taken from a woman aged 40 to 50 in good health and CMV-seropositive.

This clone was counted a few times. The rearrangement joins TRBV21-1 to TRBJ1-1. TRBV21-1 is a recognized pseudogene. This CDR3 comprises 12 residues. CDR3 sequence (DNA): TGTGCCAGCGTGCGTAGGTATGAGGGAGCTTTCTTT. It translates to CASVRRYEGAFF.

V is TRBV6-5 and J is TRBJ2-1; D is unresolved. Trimming took off 6 bases at V and 4 bases at J, with 10 bases between the two ends. This CDR3 has 13 amino acids. Looked up from germline, CDR1 is MNHEY and CDR2 is SVGAGI. The CDR3 nucleotides are TGTGCCAGCAGCAACACGGGTTACAATGAGCAGTTCTTC. Encoded protein: CASSNTGYNEQFF.

The rearrangement uses TRBV5-5 and TRBJ1-2; D unresolved. V lost 2 bases and J lost 14, with 16 bases in between. The CDR3 extends over 12 amino acids. CDR1 is SGHKS and CDR2 is YYEKEE in the germline V gene (reference sequence). The chain's CDR3 is CASSLPGSRLTF. CDR3 coding DNA: TGTGCCAGCAGCTTACCCGGGAGTAGACTTACCTTC.

This chain joins TRBV6-1 and TRBJ2-4, with a tentative D call TRBD1 (6 bases). CDR1 is MNHNS and CDR2 is SASEGT in the germline V gene. The CDR3 has 18 amino acids. Trimming removed 2 bases from V and 1 base from J, with 18 bases in between. The CDR3 here is CASSEFGQWAIAKNIQYF. CDR3 bases: TGTGCCAGCAGTGAATTTGGACAGTGGGCGATCGCCAAAAACATTCAGTACTTC.

The genes are TRBV30 and TRBJ1-5, with TRBD1 matching over 8 bases. Germline CDR1 is GTSNPN and CDR2 is SVGIG (reference sequence). V lost 0 bases to trimming and J lost 15 bases; unmatched junction nucleotides: 7. The CDR3 has 12 residues. DNA for the CDR3: TGTGCCTGGAGTGTACTACACACAGGGGGGCATTTT. It specifies CAWSVLHTGGHF.